Described below is a single T cell receptor (beta chain) sequence and its context. The antigen remains undetermined. The limits of the CDR3 on the DNA are not certain, so only TCRdb's listed CDR3 is given. Sequenced by immunoSEQ multiplex PCR; TCRdb stores in-frame clones only, minus some. This table has tens of thousands of clones, about three quarters appearing once. 13 amino acids form the CDR3, both terminal residues included. Germline CDR1 is LNHDA and CDR2 is SQIVND (reference sequence). This entry is derived from a study of cytotoxic CD8 clonotypes in ibrutinib-treated CLL. Study at large: Of the patients, 10 to 12 were relapsed/refractory, around 16 treatment-naive and 17 to 18 IGHV unmutated. Study observations and caveats: Baseline clonality, above age-matched healthy donor levels, tracked circulating CD8+ T-cell counts.

Here the sequenced sample was PBMCs, taken after 12 months of ibrutinib treatment. The receptor comes from a human donor with chronic lymphocytic leukemia. The rearrangement links TRBV19 to TRBJ1-1. The CDR3 spells CASSILATAEAFF.